The 15 T cell receptor beta chains below all came from one sample that was sequenced in a study of T cell responses to AZD1222 COVID-19 vaccine. Only in-frame clones appear in the TCRdb table, and some are missing; sequencing was by immunoSEQ multiplex PCR. This sample has 75,000 to 80,000 clones, with roughly 80% found just once. The specimen was peripheral blood, collected 28 days after the second dose of the MenACWY control vaccine. The receptors originated from an adult who received the MenACWY meningococcal vaccine as a control.

This rearrangement joins TRBV30 to TRBJ1-5; D ambiguous. This CDR3 comprises 13 residues. Deletions cut 5 bases from V and 5 bases from J, with 13 bases between. Germline values: CDR1 GTSNPN, CDR2 SVGIG (reference sequence). The CDR3 DNA reads as TGTGCCTGGGCTATGGGCCTGGATCAGCCCCAGCATTTT. Translation: CAWAMGLDQPQHF.

The rearrangement links TRBV19 to TRBJ1-1; D gene unclear. Germline CDR1 is LNHDA and CDR2 is SQIVND (reference sequence). Trimming removed 4 bases at V and 7 bases at J, with 7 bases between. The CDR3 sequence is 11 residues long. This CDR3 is CASSKEFEAFF. DNA of the CDR3: TGTGCCAGTAGTAAGGAATTTGAAGCTTTCTTT.

The chain is built from TRBV6-6 and TRBJ1-5, with D perhaps TRBD1 (6 bases). Germline V lookup: CDR1 MNHNY, CDR2 SVGAGI (reference sequence). This CDR3 is built from 12 residues. Trimming pared 6 bases from V and 7 bases from J, leaving 10 bases between. The CDR3 DNA is TGTGCCAGCAGATCAGGGGTACAGCCCCAGCATTTT. This translates into CASRSGVQPQHF.

This clone was recorded a few times. This rearrangement joins TRBV12-5 to TRBJ2-6, with 10 bases that match TRBD1. Germline V gives CDR1 LGHNT, CDR2 FRNRAP. The CDR3 loop spans 17 amino acids. J was trimmed by 3 bases and V by 5 bases; bases with no gene match: 7. The DNA of the CDR3 is TGTGCTAGTGGTAAGGGACAGGGGATCAGTGGGGCCAACGTCCTGACTTTC. This gives the protein CASGKGQGISGANVLTF.

The J gene is TRBJ2-7, the V gene TRBV7-3, with TRBD1 as a possible D gene (6 bases). The CDR3 totals 11 residues. Trimming took 5 bases from V and 7 from J, leaving 9 bases between them. The germline V gene encodes CDR1 SGHTA and CDR2 FQGTGA. Written as DNA, the CDR3 is TGTGCCAGCAGCCCCGACAGGGAGCAGTACTTC. It is translated as CASSPDREQYF.

The chain employs TRBV28 and TRBJ2-7, with D perhaps TRBD2 (5 bases). Trimming stripped 3 bases from V and 2 bases from J, with 20 bases between. The CDR3 contains 17 residues. Germline-derived CDR1 and CDR2 are MDHEN and SYDVKM. CDR3: CASSFHLGIGGTYEQYF. The CDR3 DNA follows: TGTGCCAGCAGTTTCCATCTGGGTATCGGAGGAACCTACGAGCAGTACTTC.

This clone was counted only a few times. The CDR3 coding sequence is TGTGCCAGCAGACCCGCCGGGCAGGGGGAGAACACTGAAGCTTTCTTT. It is translated as CASRPAGQGENTEAFF. The chain has TRBV28 and TRBJ1-1, with TRBD1 matching 7 bases. The junction had 11 bases not matched to a gene; V was cut back by 6 bases and J by 1 base. CDR1 is MDHEN, CDR2 SYDVKM, per germline. The CDR3 spans 16 residues.

The chain couples TRBV9 to TRBJ2-1, with D perhaps being TRBD1 or TRBD2 (6 bases each). The V end lost 0 bases, the J end lost 10 bases, and 17 bases lay between the germline ends. Per the germline V gene, CDR1 is SGDLS and CDR2 is YYNGEE. This CDR3 comprises 15 residues. Here the CDR3 reads CASSVDVGGVGEQFF. The DNA of the CDR3 is TGTGCCAGCAGCGTAGATGTGGGGGGCGTAGGGGAGCAGTTCTTC.

J is TRBJ2-7 and V is TRBV9; possible D gene TRBD1, 6 bases. Deletions cut 2 bases from V and 6 bases from J, with 12 bases between. This CDR3 comprises 13 residues. Germline V gives CDR1 SGDLS, CDR2 YYNGEE. The CDR3 loop reads CASSVGQRTEQYF. The DNA of the CDR3 is TGTGCCAGCAGCGTCGGACAGCGGACCGAGCAGTACTTC.

The chain links TRBV6-2 or TRBV6-3 to TRBJ1-1; D is unclear. CDR3 length equals 15 residues. In germline, CDR1 is MNHEY, CDR2 SVGEGT. The V end lost 0 bases, the J end lost 1 base, and 9 bases lay between the germline ends. CDR3 residues: CASSYSMAKNTEAFF. Written as DNA, the CDR3 is TGTGCCAGCAGTTACTCGATGGCAAAGAACACTGAAGCTTTCTTT.

This clone was seen only once. The chain recombines TRBV7-8 with TRBJ2-7; 7 bases agree with TRBD1. With V trimmed by 0 bases and J by 0 bases, 8 bases remained unmatched. From germline, CDR1 is SGHVS and CDR2 FQNEAQ. The CDR3 extends over 17 amino acids. The CDR3: CASSLASWAGGSYEQYF. CDR3 in DNA: TGTGCCAGCAGCTTAGCCTCTTGGGCAGGGGGCTCCTACGAGCAGTACTTC.

The chain combines TRBV28 with TRBJ2-1; 7 bases align to TRBD2. Germline trimming cut 6 bases from V and 0 bases from J; bases unmatched to any gene: 8. The CDR3 contains 16 residues. Germline V CDR1 and CDR2: MDHEN, SYDVKM. This CDR3 is CASRTTSVSSYNEQFF. The CDR3 coding sequence is TGTGCCAGCAGAACTACTAGCGTTAGCTCCTACAATGAGCAGTTCTTC.

The rearrangement joins TRBV6-6 to TRBJ2-3; no clear D gene. Looked up from germline, CDR1 is MNHNY and CDR2 is SVGAGI (reference sequence). V was trimmed by 2 bases and J by 2 bases, leaving 2 bases between them. CDR3 length equals 12 residues. The DNA for the CDR3 is TGTGCCAGCAGTTACGCCACAGATACGCAGTATTTT. Amino acid sequence: CASSYATDTQYF.

This rearrangement joins TRBV6-5 to TRBJ1-2; D remains ambiguous. CDR1 is MNHEY, CDR2 SVGAGI, per germline. The CDR3 runs to 11 residues. V was cut by 4 bases and J by 8 bases, with 8 bases left in between. This chain's CDR3 is CASSLGGGYTF. The CDR3 nucleotides are TGTGCCAGCAGTTTGGGTGGGGGCTACACCTTC.

The chain carries TRBV6-5 and TRBJ2-6; TRBD2 might be the D (6 bases). The V and J ends lost 6 bases and 4 bases respectively, with 7 bases between them. The length of the CDR3 is 13 residues. Per germline, CDR1 MNHEY and CDR2 SVGAGI. This chain's CDR3 is CASSREGANVLTF. The CDR3 DNA reads as TGTGCCAGCAGCCGGGAGGGGGCCAACGTCCTGACTTTC.